The clone carrying this T cell receptor beta chain has only a few counts. Its antigen is still unknown. The ends were cut back, 5 bases at V and 3 bases at J, with 11 bases in the middle. This CDR3 is 13 amino acids long. Authors' methods: A classifier of distant metastasis in papillary thyroid cancer was built from CDR3 differences (across clinicopathological groups). TCRdb re-called the PCR reads via MiXCR. TCRdb, not the original authors, processed these V and J calls. The top ten hold about a fifth of the sample, which has about 62,000 clones, approximately 4.1% seen once. This sample was taken from a study of metastatic and nonmetastatic thyroid tumors. Overall study: Repertoires from malignant and benign thyroid patients were compared across blood and tumor or nodule tissue. Overall study results and limits: In both blood and tumor samples, TCR beta diversity was reported significantly higher for malignant than benign nodules.

Thyroid surgery was performed in patients who had received no treatment beforehand. The sequence was collected from a female donor with papillary thyroid cancer or a benign thyroid nodule (not recorded which). Some clones in this sample may be carry-over from other donors' samples. The chain couples TRBV12-3 or TRBV12-4 to TRBJ2-7, with unresolved D. The sequenced sample was blood. The CDR3 spells CASSSGRHYEQYF. In DNA form, the CDR3 reads TGTGCCAGCAGTAGTGGAAGACACTACGAGCAGTACTTC.